This T cell receptor (beta chain) came from a study of regulatory T cells in long-lasting Graves disease. Time point here: newly diagnosed GD, antithyroid drugs for less than 3 months. Extracted RNA from PBMCs served as the source of the TCR library. CDR3-region Arm-PCR and iRepertoire HTBI primers produced the TCR beta libraries. TCRdb used MiXCR to reprocess the multiplex PCR reads, holding one entry per CDR3 protein. The repertoire holds under 300,000 distinct CDR3 sequences, with 20% to 25% as singletons. This clonotype was found many times. The germline CDR1 and CDR2 sequences are GTSNPN and SVGIG (reference sequence). The CDR3 has 15 amino acids. Deletions cut 3 bases from V and 7 bases from J, with 16 bases between.

The receptor was isolated from a female donor with Graves disease. The rearrangement uses TRBV30 and TRBJ1-6, with a possible D match to TRBD1 (6 bases). The sequences come from peripheral blood mononuclear cells (PBMCs), collected at new diagnosis, from a patient treated with antithyroid drugs. As DNA, the CDR3 is TGTGCCTGGAGCACACAGGGATTTGCGAATTCACCCCTCCACTTT. Amino acids: CAWSTQGFANSPLHF.